The TCR beta chain under discussion was sequenced for a study of blood T cell repertoires in COVID-19. Study as a whole: Whether acute or convalescent, the COVID-19 samples came from the United States, Italy and Spain. The cDNA or gDNA used as material had been derived from T cells, B-cell-depleted T cells, or PBMCs.

CDR3 length: 11 amino acids. V trimming: 9 bases; J trimming: 5 bases; junction bases outside the gene matches: 2. Germline V lookup: CDR1 KGHDR, CDR2 SFDVKD. Profiling relied on immunoSEQ multiplex PCR, and the TCRdb table lists in-frame clones only, not all of them. Of roughly 140,000 clones in the sample, approximately 80% are singletons; the top ten hold 13%. V usage is TRBV24-1 and J usage is TRBJ1-1, with 7 bases fitting TRBD1. Input material: peripheral blood. The TCR was taken from a man aged 60 to 69 with active or convalescent COVID-19. The CDR3 DNA reads TGTGCCACCCGGACAGGAACTGAAGCTTTCTTT. It encodes CATRTGTEAFF.